Listed below are T cell receptor beta chains from one sample, sequenced in a study of CD8 T cells in ankylosing spondylitis. TCRdb used MiXCR to reprocess the 5' RACE reads, holding one entry per CDR3 protein. The sample consists of a few hundred thousand distinct CDR3 sequences, about 18% of them appearing once. The sequencing input was blood, either unsorted or a sorted T cell fraction (not recorded which). These receptors were collected from a male donor with ankylosing spondylitis or in good health (not recorded which). The CDR3 runs from the conserved cysteine through the conserved F or W. Fields, in order: CDR3 DNA, CDR3 protein, D gene, J gene, clone size, V gene. D genes are given only for firm matches. For some rows the clone size is stated as once, few or many, or as a class when expanded; others skip it.

DNA: TGTGCCAGCAGCGTAGCGGACGGCCCCTACGAGCAGTACTTC
CDR3: CASSVADGPYEQYF
D: NA
J: TRBJ2-7
size: few
V: TRBV9

DNA: TGTGCTAGCGGCCCCCTCCGGGACAGGGGCAACGAGCAGTACTTC
CDR3: CASGPLRDRGNEQYF
D: TRBD1
J: TRBJ2-7
size: NA
V: TRBV7-7

DNA: TGTGCCATCAGTGAGTCGATCTGGAATGAGCAGTTCTTC
CDR3: CAISESIWNEQFF
D: NA
J: TRBJ2-1
size: few
V: TRBV10-3

DNA: TGTGCCAGCAACCCCTCTAGATCGGTCGGGCAGTTCTTC
CDR3: CASNPSRSVGQFF
D: NA
J: TRBJ2-1
size: many
V: TRBV6-1

DNA: TGTGCCAGCAGTTTAGTATCTGGGAATCCTTTCTTT
CDR3: CASSLVSGNPFF
D: NA
J: TRBJ1-1
size: NA
V: TRBV12-3/TRBV12-4

DNA: TGTGCCAGCAGCTTGTACCAGGAGAGCTCCTACGAGCAGTACTTC
CDR3: CASSLYQESSYEQYF
D: NA
J: TRBJ2-7
size: NA
V: TRBV7-8

DNA: TGTGCCAGCAGTGAAATGGGGGCTGACACTGAAGCTTTCTTT
CDR3: CASSEMGADTEAFF
D: NA
J: TRBJ1-1
size: NA
V: TRBV2

DNA: TGTGCCAGCAGAGACAGGGGGGGGGCTGAAGCTTTCTTT
CDR3: CASRDRGGAEAFF
D: TRBD1
J: TRBJ1-1
size: few
V: TRBV2

DNA: TGTGCTAGTGGGAACTCAGGGGATGGCTACACCTTC
CDR3: CASGNSGDGYTF
D: NA
J: TRBJ1-2
size: few
V: TRBV12-5

DNA: TGTGCCAGTAGTATAGGAAGTGGCGGCTACAATGAGCAGTTCTTC
CDR3: CASSIGSGGYNEQFF
D: NA
J: TRBJ2-1
size: NA
V: TRBV19

DNA: TGTGCCATCGCAGGGGGGGACAGACCCTACGAGCAGTACTTC
CDR3: CAIAGGDRPYEQYF
D: NA
J: TRBJ2-7
size: NA
V: TRBV10-3